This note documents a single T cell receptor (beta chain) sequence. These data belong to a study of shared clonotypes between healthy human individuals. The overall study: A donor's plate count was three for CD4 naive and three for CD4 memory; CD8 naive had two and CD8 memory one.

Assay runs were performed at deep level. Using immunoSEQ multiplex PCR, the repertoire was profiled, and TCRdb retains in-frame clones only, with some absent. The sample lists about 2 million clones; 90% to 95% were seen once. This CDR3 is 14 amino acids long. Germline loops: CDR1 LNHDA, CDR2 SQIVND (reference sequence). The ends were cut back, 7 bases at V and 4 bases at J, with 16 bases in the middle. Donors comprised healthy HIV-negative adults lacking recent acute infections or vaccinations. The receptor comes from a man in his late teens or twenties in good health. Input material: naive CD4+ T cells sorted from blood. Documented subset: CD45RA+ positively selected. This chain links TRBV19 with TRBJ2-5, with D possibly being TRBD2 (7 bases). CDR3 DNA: TGTGCCAGTACCAAAAGGGGGACTACAGAGACCCAGTACTTC. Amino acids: CASTKRGTTETQYF.